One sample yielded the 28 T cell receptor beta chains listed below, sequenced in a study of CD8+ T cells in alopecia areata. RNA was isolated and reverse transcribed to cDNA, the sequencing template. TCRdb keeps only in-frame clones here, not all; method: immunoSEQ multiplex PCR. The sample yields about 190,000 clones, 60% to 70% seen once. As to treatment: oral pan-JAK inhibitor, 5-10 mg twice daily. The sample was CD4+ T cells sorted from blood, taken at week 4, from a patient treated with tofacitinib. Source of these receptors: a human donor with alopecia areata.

The CDR3 DNA reads as TGTGCCAGCAGCTCCCCCGAGCTGGCCCAGTACTTC. It specifies CASSSPELAQYF. The chain employs TRBV7-2 and TRBJ2-5; D uncertain. Germline loops: CDR1 SGHTA, CDR2 FQGNSA. With 4 bases removed from V and 9 bases from J, the gap between germline ends came to 12 bases. The CDR3 is made up of 12 amino acids.

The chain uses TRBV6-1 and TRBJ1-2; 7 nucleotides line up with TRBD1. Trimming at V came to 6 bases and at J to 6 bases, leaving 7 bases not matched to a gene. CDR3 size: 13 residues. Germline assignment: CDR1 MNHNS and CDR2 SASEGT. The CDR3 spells CASSRQGLDGYTF. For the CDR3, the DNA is TGTGCCAGCAGCAGACAGGGCTTGGATGGCTACACCTTC.

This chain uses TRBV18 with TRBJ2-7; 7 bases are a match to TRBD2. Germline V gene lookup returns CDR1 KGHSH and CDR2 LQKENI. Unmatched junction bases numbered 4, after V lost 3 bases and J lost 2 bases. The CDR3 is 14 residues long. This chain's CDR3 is CASSPETSTYEQYF. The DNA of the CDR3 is TGTGCCAGCTCACCCGAGACTAGCACCTACGAGCAGTACTTC. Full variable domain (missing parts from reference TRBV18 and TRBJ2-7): NAGVMQNPRHLVRRRGQEARLRCSPMKGHSHVYWYRQLPEEGLKFMVYLQKENIIDESGMPKERFSAEFPKEGPSILRIQQVVRGDSAAYFCASSPETSTYEQYFGPGTRLTVT.

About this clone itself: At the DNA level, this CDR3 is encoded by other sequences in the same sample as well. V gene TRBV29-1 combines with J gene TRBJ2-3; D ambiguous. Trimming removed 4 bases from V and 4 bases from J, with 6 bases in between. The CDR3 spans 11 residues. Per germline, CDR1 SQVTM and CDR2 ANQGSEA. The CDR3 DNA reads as TGCAGCGTTGGATCAGCAGATACGCAGTATTTT. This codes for CSVGSADTQYF.

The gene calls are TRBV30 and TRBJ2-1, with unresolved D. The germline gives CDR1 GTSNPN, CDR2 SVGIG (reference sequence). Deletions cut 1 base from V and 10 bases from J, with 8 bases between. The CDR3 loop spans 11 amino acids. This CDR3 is CAWSAAVEQFF. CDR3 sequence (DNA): TGTGCCTGGAGTGCAGCCGTCGAGCAGTTCTTC.

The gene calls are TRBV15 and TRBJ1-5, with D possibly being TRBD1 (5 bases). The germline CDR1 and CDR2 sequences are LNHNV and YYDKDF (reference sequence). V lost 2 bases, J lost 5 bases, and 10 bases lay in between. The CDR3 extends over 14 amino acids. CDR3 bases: TGTGCCACCAGCAGAAAAGGAGGGGATCAGCCCCAGCATTTT. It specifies CATSRKGGDQPQHF.

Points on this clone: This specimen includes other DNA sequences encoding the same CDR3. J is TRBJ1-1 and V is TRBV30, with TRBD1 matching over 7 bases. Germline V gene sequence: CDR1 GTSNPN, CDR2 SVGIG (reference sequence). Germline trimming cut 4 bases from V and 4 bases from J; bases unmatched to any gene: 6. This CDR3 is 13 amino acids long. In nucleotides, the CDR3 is TGTGCCTGGACCCGACAGGGTCGCACTGAAGCTTTCTTT. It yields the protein CAWTRQGRTEAFF.

In nucleotides, the CDR3 is TGCAGCGTCACCGACACCTACGAGCAGTACTTC. This gives the protein CSVTDTYEQYF. The rearrangement joins TRBV29-1 to TRBJ2-7; D remains unclear. CDR1 is SQVTM, CDR2 ANQGSEA, per germline. This CDR3 spans 11 amino acids. V lost 6 bases and J lost 2, with 8 bases in between.

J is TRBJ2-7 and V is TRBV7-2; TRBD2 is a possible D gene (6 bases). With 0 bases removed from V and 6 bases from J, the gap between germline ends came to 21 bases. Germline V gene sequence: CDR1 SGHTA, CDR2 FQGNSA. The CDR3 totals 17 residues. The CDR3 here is CASSLAWREASRLEQYF. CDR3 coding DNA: TGTGCCAGCAGCTTAGCCTGGAGGGAAGCCTCCCGGCTCGAGCAGTACTTC.

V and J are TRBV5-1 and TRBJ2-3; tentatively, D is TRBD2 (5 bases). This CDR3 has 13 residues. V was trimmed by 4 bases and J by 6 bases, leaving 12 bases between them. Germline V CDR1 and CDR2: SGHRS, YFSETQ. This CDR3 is CASSLPRGDTQYF. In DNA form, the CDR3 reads TGCGCCAGCAGCCTCCCTCGAGGGGATACGCAGTATTTT.

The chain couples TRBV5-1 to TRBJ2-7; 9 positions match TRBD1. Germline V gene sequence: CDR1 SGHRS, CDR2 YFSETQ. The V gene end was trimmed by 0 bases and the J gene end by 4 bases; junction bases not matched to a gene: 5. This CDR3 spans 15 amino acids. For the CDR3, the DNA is TGCGCCAGCAGCTTGGCGGGACAGGGATGGTACGAGCAGTACTTC. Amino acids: CASSLAGQGWYEQYF.

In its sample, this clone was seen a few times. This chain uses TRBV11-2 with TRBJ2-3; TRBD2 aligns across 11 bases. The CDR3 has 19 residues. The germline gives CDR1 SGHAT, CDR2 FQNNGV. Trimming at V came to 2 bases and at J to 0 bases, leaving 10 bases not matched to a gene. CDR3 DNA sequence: TGTGCCAGCAGCTTATGGGTACTAGCGGGAGCAACTAGCACAGATACGCAGTATTTT. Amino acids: CASSLWVLAGATSTDTQYF.

CDR3 sequence reads: CASSLSGFYGYTF. The CDR3 DNA sequence: TGTGCCAGCAGTTTATCGGGGTTCTATGGCTACACCTTC. The rearrangement joins TRBV27 to TRBJ1-2; no definite D call. The CDR3 is 13 amino acids. V dropped 0 bases and J dropped 4 bases, with 6 bases sitting between them. Germline CDR1 is MNHEY and CDR2 is SMNVEV (reference sequence).

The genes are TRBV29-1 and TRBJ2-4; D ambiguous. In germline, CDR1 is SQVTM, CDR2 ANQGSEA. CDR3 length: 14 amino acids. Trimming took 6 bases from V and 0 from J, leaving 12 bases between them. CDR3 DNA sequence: TGCAGCGTCTTAGGAAGGGTAGCCAAAAACATTCAGTACTTC. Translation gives CSVLGRVAKNIQYF.

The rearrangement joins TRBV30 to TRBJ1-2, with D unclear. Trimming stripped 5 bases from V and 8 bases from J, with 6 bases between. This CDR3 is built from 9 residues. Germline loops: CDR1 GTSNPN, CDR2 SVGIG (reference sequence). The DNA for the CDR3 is TGTGCCTGGGGAGAAGGCTACACCTTC. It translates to CAWGEGYTF.

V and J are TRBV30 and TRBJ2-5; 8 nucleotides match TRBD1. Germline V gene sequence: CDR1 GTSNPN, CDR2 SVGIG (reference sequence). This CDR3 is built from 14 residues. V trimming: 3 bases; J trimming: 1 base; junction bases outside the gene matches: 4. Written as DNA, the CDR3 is TGTGCCTGGAGAGGACAGGGCTCCCAAGAGACCCAGTACTTC. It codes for CAWRGQGSQETQYF.

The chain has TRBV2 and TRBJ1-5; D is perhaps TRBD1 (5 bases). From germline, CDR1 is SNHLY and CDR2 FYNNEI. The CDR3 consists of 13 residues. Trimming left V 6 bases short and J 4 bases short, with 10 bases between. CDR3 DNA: TGTGCCAGCAGGGCCGGGACTAATCAGCCCCAGCATTTT. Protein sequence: CASRAGTNQPQHF.

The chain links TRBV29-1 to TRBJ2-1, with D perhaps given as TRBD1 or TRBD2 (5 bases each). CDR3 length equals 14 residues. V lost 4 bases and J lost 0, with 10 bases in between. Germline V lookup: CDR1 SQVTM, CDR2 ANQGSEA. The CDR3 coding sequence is TGCAGCGTTGGCTGGGGGAGCTCCTACAATGAGCAGTTCTTC. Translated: CSVGWGSSYNEQFF.

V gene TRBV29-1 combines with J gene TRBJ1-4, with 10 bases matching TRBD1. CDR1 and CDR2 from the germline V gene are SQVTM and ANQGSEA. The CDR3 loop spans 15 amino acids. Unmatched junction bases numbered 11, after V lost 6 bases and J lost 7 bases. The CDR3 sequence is CSVQIRGQGTEKLFF. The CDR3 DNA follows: TGCAGCGTCCAAATTAGGGGACAGGGGACTGAAAAACTGTTTTTT.

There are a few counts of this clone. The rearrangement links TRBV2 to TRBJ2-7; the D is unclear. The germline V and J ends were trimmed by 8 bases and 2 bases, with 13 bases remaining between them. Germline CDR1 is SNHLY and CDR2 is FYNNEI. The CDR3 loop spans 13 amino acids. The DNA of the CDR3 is TGTGCCAGCTCTTTGGAAGGCCCCTACGAGCAGTACTTC. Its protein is CASSLEGPYEQYF.

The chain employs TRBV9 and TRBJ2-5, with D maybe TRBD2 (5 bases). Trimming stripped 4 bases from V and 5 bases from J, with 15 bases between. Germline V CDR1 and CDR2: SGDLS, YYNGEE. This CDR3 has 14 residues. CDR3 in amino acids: CASSPIPGYETQYF. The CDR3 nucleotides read TGTGCCAGCAGCCCCATACCGGGGTACGAGACCCAGTACTTC. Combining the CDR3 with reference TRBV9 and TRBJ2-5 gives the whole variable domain DSGVTQTPKHLITATGQRVTLRCSPRSGDLSVYWYQQSLDQGLQFLIQYYNGEERAKGNILERFSAQQFPDLHSELNLSSLELGDSALYFCASSPIPGYETQYFGPGTRLLVL.

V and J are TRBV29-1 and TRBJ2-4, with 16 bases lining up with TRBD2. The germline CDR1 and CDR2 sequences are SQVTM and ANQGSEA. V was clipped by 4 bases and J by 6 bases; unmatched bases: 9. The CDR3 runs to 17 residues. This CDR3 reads CSVGGLAGGTYANIQYF. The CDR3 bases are TGCAGCGTTGGGGGACTAGCGGGAGGGACTTACGCAAACATTCAGTACTTC.

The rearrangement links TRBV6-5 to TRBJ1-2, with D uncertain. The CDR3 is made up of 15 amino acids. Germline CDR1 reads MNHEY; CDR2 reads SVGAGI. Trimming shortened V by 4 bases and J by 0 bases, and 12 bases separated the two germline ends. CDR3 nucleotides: TGTGCCAGCAGTTCGGGTCACCACACTAACTATGGCTACACCTTC. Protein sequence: CASSSGHHTNYGYTF.

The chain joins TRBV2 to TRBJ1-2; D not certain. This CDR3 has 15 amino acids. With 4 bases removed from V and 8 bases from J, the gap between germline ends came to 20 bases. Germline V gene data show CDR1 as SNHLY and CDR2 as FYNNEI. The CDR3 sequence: CASSAVSGSFGGYTF. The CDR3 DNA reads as TGTGCCAGCAGTGCTGTTTCAGGATCCTTCGGCGGCTACACCTTC.

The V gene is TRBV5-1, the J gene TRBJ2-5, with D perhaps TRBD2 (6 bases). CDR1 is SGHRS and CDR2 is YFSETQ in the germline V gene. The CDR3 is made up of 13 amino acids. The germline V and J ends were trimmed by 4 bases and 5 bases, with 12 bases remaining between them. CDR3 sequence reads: CASSNPGVETQYF. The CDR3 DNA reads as TGCGCCAGCAGCAACCCGGGGGTGGAGACCCAGTACTTC. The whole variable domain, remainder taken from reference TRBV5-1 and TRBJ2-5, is KAGVTQTPRYLIKTRGQQVTLSCSPISGHRSVSWYQQTPGQGLQFLFEYFSETQRNKGNFPGRFSGRQFSNSRSEMNVSTLELGDSALYLCASSNPGVETQYFGPGTRLLVL.

CDR3: CASSEDFQPQHF. CDR3 DNA sequence: TGTGCCAGCAGTGAGGATTTCCAGCCCCAGCATTTT. V usage is TRBV6-1 and J usage is TRBJ1-5; D is unresolved. The CDR3 runs 12 residues. Germline CDR1 and CDR2: MNHNS and SASEGT. The germline V and J ends were trimmed by 3 bases and 7 bases, with 7 bases remaining between them.

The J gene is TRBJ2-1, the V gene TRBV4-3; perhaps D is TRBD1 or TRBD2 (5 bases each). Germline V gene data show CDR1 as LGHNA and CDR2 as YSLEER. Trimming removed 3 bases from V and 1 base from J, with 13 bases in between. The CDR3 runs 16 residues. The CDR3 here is CASSHFSGASYNEQFF. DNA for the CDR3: TGCGCCAGCAGCCATTTCTCCGGGGCATCCTACAATGAGCAGTTCTTC.

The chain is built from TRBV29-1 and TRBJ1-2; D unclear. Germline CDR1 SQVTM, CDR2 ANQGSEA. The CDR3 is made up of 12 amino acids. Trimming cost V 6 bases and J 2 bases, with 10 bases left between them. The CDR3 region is CSVGRANYGYTF. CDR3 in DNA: TGCAGCGTCGGGCGAGCGAACTATGGCTACACCTTC.